This TCR beta chain was profiled in a study of shared clonotypes between healthy human individuals. TCRdb's table, derived via immunoSEQ multiplex PCR, lists solely in-frame clones and lacks some. The sample yields about 2,100,000 clones, approximately 94% seen once. This CDR3 is 16 amino acids long. CDR1 is MGHRA and CDR2 is YSYEKL in the germline V gene. V dropped 0 bases and J dropped 0 bases, with 11 bases sitting between them. This clone was detected once. Its antigen is still unknown. Study-level results: Naive subsets, compared against memory subsets, generally had larger estimated richness values.

Naive CD8 cells, CD45RO-negative and positively selected for CCR7, excluded terminally differentiated effector memory CD45RA+ cells. Sequencing was done on a sample of naive CD8+ T cells from PBMCs. The source is a man in his late teens or twenties in good health. Some clones in this sample may be carry-over from other donors' samples. The V call is TRBV4-1, the J call TRBJ2-5; no reliable D call. DNA of the CDR3: TGCGCCAGCAGCCAAGAAGTTACACGGCACCAAGAGACCCAGTACTTC. Translation: CASSQEVTRHQETQYF.